A selection of T cell receptor beta chains follows, all from one sample in a study of cytomegalovirus exposure and HLA in healthy donors. TCRdb's table, derived via immunoSEQ multiplex PCR, lists solely in-frame clones and lacks some. The sample has fewer than 200,000 clones; under 95% are singletons. The sample comprised PBMCs. Every receptor here comes from a woman under 30 in good health and CMV-seropositive. CDR3s include the opening cysteine and the closing phenylalanine or tryptophan.

CASSKEERNIQYF,TRBJ2-4,TRBV21-1
CASSTRQENTEAFF,TRBJ1-1,TRBV6-5
CASSYSTGGDGTEAFF,TRBJ1-1,TRBV6-5
CASSDPSGPKSPYEQYF,TRBJ2-7,TRBV2
CASSEYRRSSYEQYF,TRBJ2-7,TRBV6-1
CASSRAAQPQHF,TRBJ1-5,TRBV2
CASAPLGLRYQETQYF,TRBJ2-5,TRBV4-1
CASSLAARHNEQFF,TRBJ2-1,TRBV11-3
CASSIGVAGGNEQFF,TRBJ2-1,TRBV19
CASSLSDRSYGYTF,TRBJ1-2,TRBV7-6
CASSLARETRAGDYNEQFF,TRBJ2-1,TRBV7-8
CASSQESGINEKLFF,TRBJ1-4,TRBV4-3
CASSPLVTVTGYTF,TRBJ1-2,TRBV18
CASSVEGITGELFF,TRBJ2-2,TRBV9
CASSSFRQVRYEQYF,TRBJ2-7,TRBV18
CASSLQETQYF,TRBJ2-5,TRBV28
CASSLGTGRNEQFF,TRBJ2-1,TRBV27
CASSFTGVVTDTQYF,TRBJ2-3,TRBV5-8
CASSTSTGTNYGYTF,TRBJ1-2,TRBV6-6
CASSEARQGISYNEQFF,TRBJ2-1,TRBV2
CSALIGLAGNQEQFF,TRBJ2-1,TRBV29-1
CASTVGTSGTYEQYF,TRBJ2-7,TRBV28